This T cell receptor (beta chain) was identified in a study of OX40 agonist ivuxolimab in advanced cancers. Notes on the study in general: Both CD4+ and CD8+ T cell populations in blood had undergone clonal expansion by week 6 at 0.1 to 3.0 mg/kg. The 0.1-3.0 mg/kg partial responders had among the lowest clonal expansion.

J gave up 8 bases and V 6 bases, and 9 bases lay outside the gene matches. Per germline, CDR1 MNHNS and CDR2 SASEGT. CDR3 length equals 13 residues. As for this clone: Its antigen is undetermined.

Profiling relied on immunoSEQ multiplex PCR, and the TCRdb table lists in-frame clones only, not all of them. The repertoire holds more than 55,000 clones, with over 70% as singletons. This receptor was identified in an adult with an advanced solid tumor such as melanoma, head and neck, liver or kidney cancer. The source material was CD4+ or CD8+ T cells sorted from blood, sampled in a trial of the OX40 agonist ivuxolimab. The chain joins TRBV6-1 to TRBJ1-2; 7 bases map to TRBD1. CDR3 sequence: CASRQDRVDGYTF. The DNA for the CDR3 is TGTGCCAGCAGGCAAGACAGGGTCGACGGCTACACCTTC.